This T cell receptor (beta chain) originates from a study of radiotherapy plus CTLA-4 blockade in lung cancer. As for the study in general: Disease control was present in more than 25% of patients, and objective responses in roughly 17%.

As for this clone: Its antigen is currently unknown.

The CDR3 is 14 amino acids. Germline assignment: CDR1 SGHDN and CDR2 FVKESK. Trimming left V 1 base short and J 7 bases short, with 10 bases between. Findings and caveats of the study: In blood, tumor-derived TCR clones expanded after radiotherapy plus ipilimumab. Early clonal dynamics of blood T cells, together with interferon-beta, were reported as the best response predictor.

Those with chemo-refractory metastatic non-small-cell lung cancer were treated with focal radiation combined with CTLA-4 blockade using ipilimumab. The table came from immunoSEQ multiplex PCR; TCRdb's copy has only in-frame clones and leaves some out. The table records about 110,000 clones, roughly 77% of them present only once. This chain links TRBV14 with TRBJ2-2; D is unclear. The receptor was isolated from a human donor with non-small cell lung cancer that progressed on radiotherapy plus ipilimumab. Some clones in this sample may be carry-over from other donors' samples. Sequences were derived from peripheral blood, sampled from a patient treated with radiotherapy plus ipilimumab. The CDR3 sequence is CASSQAPNLGELFF. The CDR3 DNA follows: TGTGCCAGCAGCCAAGCCCCGAACCTCGGGGAGCTGTTTTTT. The full variable domain, completed using reference TRBV14 and TRBJ2-2, is EAGVTQFPSHSVIEKGQTVTLRCDPISGHDNLYWYRRVMGKEIKFLLHFVKESKQDESGMPNNRFLAERTGGTYSTLKVQPAELEDSGVYFCASSQAPNLGELFFGEGSRLTVL.